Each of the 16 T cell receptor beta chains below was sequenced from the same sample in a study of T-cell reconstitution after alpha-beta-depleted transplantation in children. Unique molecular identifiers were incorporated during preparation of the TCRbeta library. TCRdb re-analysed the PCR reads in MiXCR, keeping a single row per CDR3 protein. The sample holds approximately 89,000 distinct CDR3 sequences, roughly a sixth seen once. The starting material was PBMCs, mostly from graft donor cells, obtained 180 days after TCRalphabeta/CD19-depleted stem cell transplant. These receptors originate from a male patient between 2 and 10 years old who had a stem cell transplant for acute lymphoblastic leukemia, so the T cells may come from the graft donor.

The CDR3 spells CASSSPGETQYF. CDR3 in DNA: TGTGCCAGCAGCTCGCCGGGGGAGACCCAGTACTTC. The genes are TRBV7-9 and TRBJ2-5; D might be TRBD2 (5 bases). The CDR3 spans 12 residues. V dropped 4 bases and J dropped 5 bases, with 8 bases sitting between them. CDR1 and CDR2 (germline): SEHNR, FQNEAQ (reference sequence).

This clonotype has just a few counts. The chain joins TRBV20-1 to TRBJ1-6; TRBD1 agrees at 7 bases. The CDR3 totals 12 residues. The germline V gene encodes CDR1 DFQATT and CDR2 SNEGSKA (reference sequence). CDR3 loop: CSDGQVNSPLHF. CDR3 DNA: TGCAGCGATGGACAGGTTAATTCACCCCTCCACTTT.

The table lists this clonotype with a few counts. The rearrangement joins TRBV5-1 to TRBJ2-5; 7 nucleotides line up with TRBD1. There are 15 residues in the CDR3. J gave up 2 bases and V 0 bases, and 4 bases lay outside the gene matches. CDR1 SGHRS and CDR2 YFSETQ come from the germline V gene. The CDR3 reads CASSLGTGAQETQYF. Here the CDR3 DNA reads TGCGCCAGCAGCTTGGGCACAGGGGCTCAAGAGACCCAGTACTTC.

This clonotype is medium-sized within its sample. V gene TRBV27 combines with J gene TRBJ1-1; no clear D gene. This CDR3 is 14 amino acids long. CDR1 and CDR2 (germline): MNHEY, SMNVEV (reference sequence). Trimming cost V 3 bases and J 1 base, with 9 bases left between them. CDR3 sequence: CASSLAQRNTEAFF. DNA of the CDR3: TGTGCCAGCAGTTTGGCGCAGAGGAACACTGAAGCTTTCTTT.

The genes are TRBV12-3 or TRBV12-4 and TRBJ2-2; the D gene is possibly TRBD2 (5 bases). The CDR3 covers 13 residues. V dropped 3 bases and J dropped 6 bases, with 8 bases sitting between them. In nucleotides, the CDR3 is TGTGCCAGCAGTTTTATCGGGGCCGGGGAGCTGTTTTTT. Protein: CASSFIGAGELFF.

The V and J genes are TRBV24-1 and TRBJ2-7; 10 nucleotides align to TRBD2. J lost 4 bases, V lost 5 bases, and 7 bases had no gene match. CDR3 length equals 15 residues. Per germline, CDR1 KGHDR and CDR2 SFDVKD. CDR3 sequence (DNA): TGTGCCACCAGTGCACCCGGGACTAGCGTATACGAGCAGTACTTC. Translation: CATSAPGTSVYEQYF.

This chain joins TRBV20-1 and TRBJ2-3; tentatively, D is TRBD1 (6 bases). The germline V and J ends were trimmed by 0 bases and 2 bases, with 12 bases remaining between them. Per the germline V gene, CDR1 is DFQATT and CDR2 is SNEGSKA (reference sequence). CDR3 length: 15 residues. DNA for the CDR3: TGCAGTGCTAGAGATCTGGGACAACTCACAGATACGCAGTATTTT. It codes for CSARDLGQLTDTQYF.

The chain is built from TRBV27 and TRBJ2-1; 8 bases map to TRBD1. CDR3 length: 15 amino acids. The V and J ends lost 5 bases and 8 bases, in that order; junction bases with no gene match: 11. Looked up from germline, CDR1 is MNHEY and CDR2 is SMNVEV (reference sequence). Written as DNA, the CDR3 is TGTGCCAGCAGTGACTGGGGACAGGAATTCGATGAGCAGTTCTTC. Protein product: CASSDWGQEFDEQFF.

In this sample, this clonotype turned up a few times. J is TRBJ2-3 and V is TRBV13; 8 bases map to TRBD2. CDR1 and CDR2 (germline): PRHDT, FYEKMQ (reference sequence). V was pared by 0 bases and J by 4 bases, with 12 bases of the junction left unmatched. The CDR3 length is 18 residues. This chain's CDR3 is CASSLGGTSGFRPDTQYF. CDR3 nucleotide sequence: TGTGCCAGCAGCTTAGGCGGGACTAGTGGATTTCGCCCAGATACGCAGTATTTT.

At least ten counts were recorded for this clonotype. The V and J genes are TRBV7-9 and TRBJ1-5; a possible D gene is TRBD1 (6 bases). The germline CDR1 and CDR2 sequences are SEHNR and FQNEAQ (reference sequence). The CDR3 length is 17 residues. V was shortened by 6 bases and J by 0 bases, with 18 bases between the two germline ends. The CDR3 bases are TGTGCCAGCAGTCTTACGACAGGACCGTATAGCAATCAGCCCCAGCATTTT. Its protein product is CASSLTTGPYSNQPQHF.

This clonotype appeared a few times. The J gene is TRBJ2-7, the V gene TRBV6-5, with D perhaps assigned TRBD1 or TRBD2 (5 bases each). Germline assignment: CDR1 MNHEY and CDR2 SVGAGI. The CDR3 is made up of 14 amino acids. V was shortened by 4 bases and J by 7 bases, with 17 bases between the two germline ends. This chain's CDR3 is CASSWGRELREQYF. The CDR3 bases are TGTGCCAGCAGTTGGGGACGGGAACTACGTGAGCAGTACTTC.

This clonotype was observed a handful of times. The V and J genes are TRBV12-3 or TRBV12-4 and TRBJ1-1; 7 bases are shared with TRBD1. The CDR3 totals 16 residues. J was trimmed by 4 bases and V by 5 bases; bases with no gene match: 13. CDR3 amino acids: CASSTPGQGGSTEAFF. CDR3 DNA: TGTGCCAGCAGTACACCCGGGCAGGGGGGGAGCACTGAAGCTTTCTTT.

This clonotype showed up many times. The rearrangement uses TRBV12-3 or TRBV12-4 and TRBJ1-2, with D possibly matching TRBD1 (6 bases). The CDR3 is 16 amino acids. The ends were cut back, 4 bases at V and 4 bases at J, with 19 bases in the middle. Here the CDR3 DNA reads TGTGCCAGCAGTTCAAGGGTAGGGACAAGCATCTATGGCTACACCTTC. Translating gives CASSSRVGTSIYGYTF.

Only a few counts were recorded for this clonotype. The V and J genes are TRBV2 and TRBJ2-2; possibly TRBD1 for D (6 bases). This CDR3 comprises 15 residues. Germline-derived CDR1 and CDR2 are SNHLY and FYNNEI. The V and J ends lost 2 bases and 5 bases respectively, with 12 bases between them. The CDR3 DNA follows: TGTGCCAGCAGTGAACAGGGGATTGGAACCGGGGAGCTGTTTTTT. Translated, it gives CASSEQGIGTGELFF.

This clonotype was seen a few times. CDR3 nucleotides: TGTGCCAGCATCAATATGGGACAGGGAGGCGATGAGCAGTTCTTC. Encoded protein: CASINMGQGGDEQFF. The rearrangement uses TRBV12-3 or TRBV12-4 and TRBJ2-1; the match to TRBD1 covers 9 bases. V was clipped by 7 bases and J by 8 bases; unmatched bases: 12. The CDR3 extends over 15 amino acids.

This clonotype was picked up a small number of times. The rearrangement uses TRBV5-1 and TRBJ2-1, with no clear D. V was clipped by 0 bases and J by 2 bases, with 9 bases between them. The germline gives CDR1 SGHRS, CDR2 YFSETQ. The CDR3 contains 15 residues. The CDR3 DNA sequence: TGCGCCAGCAGCTTGGCGGAGATACCCTACAATGAGCAGTTCTTC. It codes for CASSLAEIPYNEQFF.